These 21 T cell receptor beta chains share one sample of origin, sequenced in a study of blood T cell repertoires in COVID-19. Profiling relied on immunoSEQ multiplex PCR, and the TCRdb table lists in-frame clones only, not all of them. The top ten clones hold about 2.1% of a sample with approximately 250,000 clones, about 88% of them seen once. Sequenced sample: peripheral blood. The receptors here all came from a man aged 25-40 years with active or convalescent COVID-19.

The rearrangement joins TRBV4-2 to TRBJ1-2; D uncertain. Trimming pared 3 bases from V and 7 bases from J, leaving 12 bases between. CDR3 size: 13 residues. The germline CDR1 and CDR2 sequences are LGHNA and YNFKEQ. The CDR3 is CASSQTWAGGYTF. CDR3 DNA: TGTGCCAGCAGCCAGACATGGGCCGGTGGCTACACCTTC.

This sequence joins TRBV19 and TRBJ1-2, with 9 bases aligning to TRBD1. CDR3 length equals 16 residues. Germline CDR1 and CDR2: LNHDA and SQIVND (reference sequence). Trimming at V came to 5 bases and at J to 0 bases, leaving 7 bases not matched to a gene. The CDR3 sequence: CASSLRDREANYGYTF. Here the CDR3 DNA reads TGTGCCAGTAGTCTCCGGGACAGGGAGGCTAACTATGGCTACACCTTC.

The chain has TRBV10-3 and TRBJ1-2; D unresolved. The CDR3 length is 13 residues. Germline lookup yields CDR1 ENHRY and CDR2 SYGVKD. Trimming removed 2 bases from V and 1 base from J, with 5 bases in between. CDR3 sequence (DNA): TGTGCCATCAGTGAGGACAATAACTATGGCTACACCTTC. Translation gives CAISEDNNYGYTF.

The V gene is TRBV21-1, the J gene TRBJ2-1; the table's D gene call, TRBD2, was not cross checked with the DNA. TRBV21-1 is flagged as a pseudogene. The CDR3 is 14 residues long. The CDR3 region has the DNA TGTGCCTTACTAAGACTAGCGGGGTCGGGTGAGCAGTTCTTC. Amino acids: CALLRLAGSGEQFF.

The chain recombines TRBV4-3 with TRBJ2-5, with D perhaps TRBD2 (5 bases). Germline V gene data show CDR1 as LGHNA and CDR2 as YSLEER. The CDR3 length is 14 residues. Trimming took off 0 bases at V and 7 bases at J, with 12 bases between the two ends. CDR3 loop: CASSQESSAGTQYF. CDR3 DNA: TGCGCCAGCAGCCAAGAGAGTAGCGCGGGGACCCAGTACTTC.

This clone was seen only a few times. V usage is TRBV7-8 and J usage is TRBJ2-1; D uncertain. The CDR3 covers 14 residues. Germline CDR1 is SGHVS and CDR2 is FQNEAQ. The germline V and J ends were trimmed by 5 bases and 0 bases, with 8 bases remaining between them. CDR3 sequence reads: CASSAIDSYNEQFF. The CDR3 DNA follows: TGTGCCAGCAGCGCGATAGACTCCTACAATGAGCAGTTCTTC.

V gene TRBV6-2 or TRBV6-3 combines with J gene TRBJ1-1; 9 bases are shared with TRBD1. The CDR3 is 17 residues long. V was clipped by 5 bases and J by 1 base; unmatched bases: 11. CDR1 is MNHEY, CDR2 SVGEGT, per germline. The DNA of the CDR3 is TGTGCCAGCAGTGACCCCTTTGAACAGGGGGCGAACACTGAAGCTTTCTTT. It specifies CASSDPFEQGANTEAFF.

This clone was found once. The rearrangement joins TRBV5-4 to TRBJ2-7, with 7 bases aligning to TRBD1. The CDR3 spans 14 residues. Losses at the gene ends were 2 bases for V and 1 base for J; bases not matched to a gene: 3. Germline CDR1 SGHNT, CDR2 YYREEE (reference sequence). The CDR3 DNA reads TGTGCCAGCAGCTTCAGGGGACAGTCCTACGAGCAGTACTTC. Protein sequence: CASSFRGQSYEQYF.

The J gene is TRBJ1-5, the V gene TRBV27, with 11 positions matching TRBD1. CDR3 size: 15 residues. V dropped 5 bases and J dropped 6; count of bases not matched to a gene: 6. In germline, CDR1 is MNHEY, CDR2 SMNVEV (reference sequence). CDR3 region: CASSPGTGGGQPQHF. The DNA for the CDR3 is TGTGCCAGCAGTCCCGGGACAGGGGGAGGTCAGCCCCAGCATTTT.

Regarding this clone: The sample holds other DNA sequences that translate to the same CDR3. The CDR3 DNA is TGTGCCAGCTCACCGGGACAGCAAGAGACCCAGTACTTC. This translates into CASSPGQQETQYF. The rearrangement joins TRBV18 to TRBJ2-5; 7 bases line up with TRBD1. Germline V lookup: CDR1 KGHSH, CDR2 LQKENI. With V trimmed by 3 bases and J by 2 bases, 0 bases remained unmatched. The CDR3 covers 13 residues.

This rearrangement joins TRBV10-1 to TRBJ2-7, with D possibly matching TRBD2 (6 bases). The CDR3 spans 11 residues. Trimming pared 5 bases from V and 6 bases from J, leaving 8 bases between. Germline V gene data show CDR1 as WNHNN and CDR2 as SYGVQD (reference sequence). CDR3 nucleotide sequence: TGCGCCAGCAGTAGCGGGTCCGAGCAGTACTTC. Protein sequence: CASSSGSEQYF.

The V gene is TRBV14, the J gene TRBJ1-6, with TRBD1 matching over 10 bases. The length of the CDR3 is 21 residues. CDR1 and CDR2 (germline): SGHDN, FVKESK. V lost 3 bases and J lost 0; bases outside the gene matches: 14. The CDR3 nucleotides read TGTGCCAGCAGCCATTTTGTACCGGGACAGGGGACGAGCTCCTATAATTCACCCCTCCACTTT. This gives the protein CASSHFVPGQGTSSYNSPLHF.

Concerning this clone: Within the sample, other DNA sequences also encode this same CDR3. This chain joins TRBV30 and TRBJ2-5, with 7 bases lining up with TRBD2. V was pared by 2 bases and J by 0 bases, with 0 bases of the junction left unmatched. Per the germline V gene, CDR1 is GTSNPN and CDR2 is SVGIG (reference sequence). The CDR3 contains 13 residues. DNA of the CDR3: TGTGCCTGGAGTCGGGGGGACCAAGAGACCCAGTACTTC. As protein: CAWSRGDQETQYF.

This chain uses TRBV3-1 (or the pseudogene TRBV3-2) with TRBJ2-5, with TRBD2 identical over 11 bases. Germline V gene lookup returns CDR1 LGHDT and CDR2 YNNKEL (reference sequence). V lost 4 bases, J lost 5 bases, and 12 bases stayed unmatched. The CDR3 totals 17 residues. The CDR3 bases are TGTGCCAGCAGCCGATCGGGACTAGCGGAGTCGGGGGAGACCCAGTACTTC. This sequence encodes CASSRSGLAESGETQYF.

The V and J genes are TRBV10-1 and TRBJ2-7; D may be TRBD1 (5 bases). The V and J ends lost 3 bases and 5 bases respectively, with 11 bases between them. CDR1 and CDR2 from the germline V gene are WNHNN and SYGVQD (reference sequence). There are 13 residues in the CDR3. The DNA for the CDR3 is TGCGCCAGCAGTGACCCAGGGTTCGACGAGCAGTACTTC. It codes for CASSDPGFDEQYF.

This chain connects TRBV5-6 to TRBJ1-6, with 9 bases lining up with TRBD1. With 5 bases clipped from V and 9 bases from J, the junction kept 6 bases outside the gene matches. The germline gives CDR1 SGHDT, CDR2 YYEEEE. CDR3 length equals 14 residues. The CDR3 spells CASRFGTGPSPLHF. The CDR3, as DNA: TGTGCCAGCAGGTTTGGGACAGGGCCTTCACCCCTCCACTTT.

The chain joins TRBV9 to TRBJ2-1; perhaps TRBD2 as D (6 bases). The V end was cut by 3 bases, the J end by 5 bases, with 15 bases between. The CDR3 totals 15 residues. Germline V gives CDR1 SGDLS, CDR2 YYNGEE. The CDR3 is CASSAGTPRNNEQFF. As DNA, the CDR3 is TGTGCCAGCAGCGCCGGGACTCCCCGTAACAATGAGCAGTTCTTC.

The chain links TRBV6-5 to TRBJ2-2; 9 positions match TRBD1. This CDR3 is built from 15 residues. V lost 5 bases and J lost 4; bases outside the gene matches: 5. Germline V CDR1 and CDR2: MNHEY, SVGAGI. The CDR3 loop reads CASSLRDRVTGELFF. The CDR3 DNA is TGTGCCAGCAGTCTGAGGGACAGGGTCACCGGGGAGCTGTTTTTT.

The chain recombines TRBV7-9 with TRBJ2-1; D gene unclear. The V and J ends lost 5 bases and 8 bases respectively, with 28 bases between them. This CDR3 spans 18 amino acids. Per the germline V gene, CDR1 is SEHNR and CDR2 is FQNEAQ (reference sequence). CDR3 in amino acids: CASSTPPRVRPGRHEQFF. In DNA form, the CDR3 reads TGTGCCAGCAGCACCCCACCCCGAGTTCGTCCGGGTCGGCATGAGCAGTTCTTC.

The rearrangement uses TRBV29-1 and TRBJ1-5, with 7 nucleotides matching TRBD1. CDR3 length: 12 residues. CDR1 is SQVTM, CDR2 ANQGSEA, per germline. The CDR3 sequence is CSAGTADQPQHF. The CDR3 nucleotides are TGCAGTGCCGGGACAGCGGATCAGCCCCAGCATTTT.

This chain connects TRBV7-2 to TRBJ2-5, with D perhaps matching TRBD1 (6 bases). V lost 2 bases and J lost 3, with 13 bases in between. CDR1 and CDR2 (germline): SGHTA, FQGNSA. The CDR3 extends over 15 amino acids. This CDR3 reads CASSLRGAGEETQYF. In nucleotides, the CDR3 is TGTGCCAGCAGCTTAAGAGGGGCAGGGGAAGAGACCCAGTACTTC.